The present TCR beta chain was sequenced within a study of cytomegalovirus exposure and HLA in healthy donors. In the PCR, 60 Vbeta and 13 Jbeta primers were used. Method: immunoSEQ multiplex PCR; TCRdb's copy keeps in-frame clones and lacks some. Of approximately 190,000 clones listed, about nine tenths are singletons. General study points: Looking again later, the authors saw that most CMV-associated TCR beta chains seemed HLA-restricted. Indistinguishable V segments, including TRBV6-2 and TRBV6-3, were excluded. Specificity of three CMV-associated chains for CMV antigens was verified in vitro. Diagnosis of cytomegalovirus status made by the classifier reportedly showed high specificity and sensitivity.

Comment on this clone: The antigen is not known.

The CDR3 has 13 residues. Germline V gene data show CDR1 as MNHNS and CDR2 as SASEGT. V dropped 6 bases and J dropped 3 bases, with 11 bases sitting between them. V is TRBV6-1 and J is TRBJ1-2; D gene uncertain. This TCR was sampled from a boy younger than 10 in good health and CMV-seronegative. The sequencing input was PBMCs. CDR3 DNA sequence: TGTGCCAGCAGGTTCAACATCGACTATGGCTACACCTTC. The encoded protein is CASRFNIDYGYTF.